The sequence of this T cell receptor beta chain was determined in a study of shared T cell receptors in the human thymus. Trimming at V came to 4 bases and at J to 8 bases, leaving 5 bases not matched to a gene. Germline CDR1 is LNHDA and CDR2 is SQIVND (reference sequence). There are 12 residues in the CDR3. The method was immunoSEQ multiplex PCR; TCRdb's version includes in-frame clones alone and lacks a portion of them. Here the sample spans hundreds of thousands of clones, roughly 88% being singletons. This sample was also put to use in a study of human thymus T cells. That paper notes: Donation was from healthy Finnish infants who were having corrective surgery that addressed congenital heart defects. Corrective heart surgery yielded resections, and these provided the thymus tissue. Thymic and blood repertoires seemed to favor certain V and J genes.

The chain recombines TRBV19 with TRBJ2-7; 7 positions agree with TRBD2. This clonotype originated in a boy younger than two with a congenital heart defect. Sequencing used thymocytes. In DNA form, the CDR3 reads TGTGCCAGTAGTACAGGGACTACCAAGCAGTACTTC. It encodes CASSTGTTKQYF. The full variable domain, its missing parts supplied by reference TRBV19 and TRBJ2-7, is DGGITQSPKYLFRKEGQNVTLSCEQNLNHDAMYWYRQDPGQGLRLIYYSQIVNDFQKGDIAEGYSVSREKKESFPLTVTSAQKNPTAFYLCASSTGTTKQYFGPGTRLTVT.